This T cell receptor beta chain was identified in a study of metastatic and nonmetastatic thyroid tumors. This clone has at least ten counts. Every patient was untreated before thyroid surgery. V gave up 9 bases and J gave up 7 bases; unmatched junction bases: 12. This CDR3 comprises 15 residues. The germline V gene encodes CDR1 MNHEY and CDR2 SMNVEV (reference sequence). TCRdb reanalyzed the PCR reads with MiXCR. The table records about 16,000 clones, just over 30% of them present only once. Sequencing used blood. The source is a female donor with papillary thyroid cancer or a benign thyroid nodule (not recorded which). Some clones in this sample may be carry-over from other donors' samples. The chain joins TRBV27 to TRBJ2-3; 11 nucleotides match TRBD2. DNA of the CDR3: TGTGCCAGTATATCGACTAGCGGGGTCTCGAATACGCAGTATTTT. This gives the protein CASISTSGVSNTQYF.